The sample holds a few counts of the clone carrying this TCR beta chain. Next came a second PCR, run for about 6 to 12 cycles, which used a sample-barcoded 5' primer along with a J-beta primer mix. TCRdb called the 5' RACE reads again in MiXCR, with one record for every CDR3 protein. The profile shows 950,000 to 1,200,000 distinct CDR3 sequences, 30% to 40% of them singletons. J gave up 2 bases and V 4 bases, and 8 bases lay outside the gene matches. Germline V lookup: CDR1 SQVTM, CDR2 ANQGSEA. This CDR3 has 15 residues. The sample belongs to a study of blood T cells in healthy people across ages. The TCR was taken from a man younger than 35 in good health. The source material was blood. The chain uses TRBV29-1 and TRBJ2-7; 10 bases align to TRBD1. The CDR3 spells CSVVLGTGDPYEQYF. CDR3 DNA: TGCAGCGTTGTTTTGGGGACAGGGGATCCCTACGAGCAGTACTTC.